This passage covers 27 T cell receptor beta chains from one sample sequenced in a study of blood T cell repertoires in COVID-19. Here immunoSEQ multiplex PCR was the method, and the copy in TCRdb shows in-frame clones only, minus some. Of about 73,000 clones listed, 65% to 90% are singletons. Input material: peripheral blood. The origin of the receptors is a woman aged 55-69 years with acute or convalescent COVID-19.

The V and J genes are TRBV4-2 and TRBJ1-3; perhaps TRBD1 as D (5 bases). The V gene lost 4 bases and the J gene lost 1 base, with 14 bases spanning the gap. CDR1 and CDR2 from the germline V gene are LGHNA and YNFKEQ. This CDR3 has 16 amino acids. DNA of the CDR3: TGTGCCAGCAGCCCACAGGCGGGGGAGTCTGGAAACACCATATATTTT. The encoded protein is CASSPQAGESGNTIYF.

This chain links TRBV6-5 with TRBJ1-1, with D uncertain. The CDR3 is 13 residues long. V was shortened by 6 bases and J by 0 bases, with 8 bases between the two germline ends. Germline V CDR1 and CDR2: MNHEY, SVGAGI. The CDR3 DNA follows: TGTGCCAGCAGCTTCACAGTGAACACTGAAGCTTTCTTT. Translation: CASSFTVNTEAFF.

Worth noting for this clone: This specimen includes other DNA sequences encoding the same CDR3. The V call is TRBV3-1 (or the pseudogene TRBV3-2), the J call TRBJ1-1, with unresolved D. The length of the CDR3 is 14 residues. The V and J ends lost 1 base and 0 bases respectively, with 6 bases between them. CDR1 and CDR2 (germline): LGHDT, YNNKEL (reference sequence). The CDR3, as DNA: TGTGCCAGCAGCCAAGCGGGGTTGAACACTGAAGCTTTCTTT. Translated, it gives CASSQAGLNTEAFF.

The chain couples TRBV14 to TRBJ1-1, with D hard to call. Trimming cost V 0 bases and J 5 bases, with 13 bases left between them. The CDR3 is made up of 15 amino acids. The germline V gene has CDR1 SGHDN and CDR2 FVKESK. CDR3 loop: CASSQETGPGTEAFF. The CDR3 region has the DNA TGTGCCAGCAGCCAAGAGACCGGGCCGGGGACTGAAGCTTTCTTT. Full variable domain (missing parts from reference TRBV14 and TRBJ1-1): EAGVTQFPSHSVIEKGQTVTLRCDPISGHDNLYWYRRVMGKEIKFLLHFVKESKQDESGMPNNRFLAERTGGTYSTLKVQPAELEDSGVYFCASSQETGPGTEAFFGQGTRLTVV.

The CDR3 nucleotides are TGTGCCAGTCTCCCCGGGACAGGGAAAAGTGGCTACACCTTC. This translates into CASLPGTGKSGYTF. The V gene is TRBV6-5, the J gene TRBJ1-2; TRBD1 matches 9 bases. Losses at the gene ends were 9 bases for V and 7 bases for J; bases not matched to a gene: 12. CDR1 and CDR2 (germline): MNHEY, SVGAGI. The CDR3 spans 14 residues.

This clone was recorded once. The CDR3 DNA sequence: TGTGCCTCTCGGAGCGACGCGAACACCGGGGAGCTGTTTTTT. Its translation is CASRSDANTGELFF. The gene calls are TRBV2 and TRBJ2-2; unclear D gene. The CDR3 runs to 14 residues. Germline CDR1 reads SNHLY; CDR2 reads FYNNEI. Trimming stripped 11 bases from V and 0 bases from J, with 13 bases between.

This clone has only one observation. This chain uses TRBV12-3 or TRBV12-4 with TRBJ2-1, with D unclear. The CDR3 runs to 13 residues. Trimming left V 7 bases short and J 1 base short, with 8 bases between. Here the CDR3 DNA reads TGTGCCAGCAATCGGGTTTCCTACAATGAGCAGTTCTTC. It specifies CASNRVSYNEQFF.

The genes are TRBV6-5 and TRBJ1-2; tentatively, D is TRBD1 (6 bases). This CDR3 has 15 residues. The V end lost 7 bases, the J end lost 0 bases, and 15 bases lay between the germline ends. Germline assignment: CDR1 MNHEY and CDR2 SVGAGI. The CDR3 here is CASTPVGGSNYGYTF. DNA of the CDR3: TGTGCCAGCACTCCTGTAGGGGGTTCTAACTATGGCTACACCTTC.

The chain joins TRBV7-9 to TRBJ2-6; 7 nucleotides match TRBD1. V was pared by 4 bases and J by 2 bases, with 2 bases of the junction left unmatched. Germline lookup yields CDR1 SEHNR and CDR2 FQNEAQ (reference sequence). The CDR3 is made up of 15 amino acids. The CDR3 loop is CASSSQGAGANVLTF. CDR3 sequence (DNA): TGTGCCAGCAGCTCTCAGGGGGCTGGGGCCAACGTCCTGACTTTC.

The chain has TRBV2 and TRBJ2-7; 8 bases fit TRBD1. The J segment lost 1 base and the V segment lost 9 bases, leaving 5 bases of the junction unmatched. The CDR3 is made up of 13 amino acids. The germline V gene has CDR1 SNHLY and CDR2 FYNNEI. The CDR3 reads CARSRDRSYEQYF. CDR3 sequence (DNA): TGTGCCAGGTCCCGGGACAGGTCCTACGAGCAGTACTTC. Using reference TRBV2 and TRBJ2-7 for the parts outside the CDR3, the full variable domain is EPEVTQTPSHQVTQMGQEVILRCVPISNHLYFYWYRQILGQKVEFLVSFYNNEISEKSEIFDDQFSVERPDGSNFTLKIRSTKLEDSAMYFCARSRDRSYEQYFGPGTRLTVT.

V is TRBV3-1 (or the pseudogene TRBV3-2) and J is TRBJ1-3; 9 nucleotides align to TRBD1. The V segment lost 3 bases and the J segment 3 bases; nucleotides outside the gene matches: 9. This CDR3 comprises 17 residues. The germline CDR1 and CDR2 sequences are LGHDT and YNNKEL (reference sequence). This chain's CDR3 is CASSQGDGTGRGNTIYF. CDR3 nucleotides: TGTGCCAGCAGCCAGGGGGACGGGACAGGGCGTGGAAACACCATATATTTT.

J is TRBJ1-1 and V is TRBV14; weak D call: TRBD1 (6 bases). This CDR3 is built from 14 residues. Per germline, CDR1 SGHDN and CDR2 FVKESK. Trimming cost V 4 bases and J 5 bases, with 14 bases left between them. The CDR3 here is CASSLRGMGTEAFF. In DNA, the CDR3 is TGTGCCAGCAGCCTCAGGGGAATGGGTACTGAAGCTTTCTTT.

This clone is a singleton in its sample. This chain connects TRBV13 to TRBJ1-2, with 7 bases matching TRBD1. Germline V lookup: CDR1 PRHDT, CDR2 FYEKMQ (reference sequence). V lost 4 bases, J lost 12 bases, and 11 bases stayed unmatched. The CDR3 loop spans 13 amino acids. The CDR3 bases are TGTGCCAGCAGCTCCGATAGGACAGGTCCCAACACCTTC. It encodes CASSSDRTGPNTF.

The chain employs TRBV18 and TRBJ2-7, with a weak D call TRBD1 (5 bases). The germline CDR1 and CDR2 sequences are KGHSH and LQKENI. Between the trimmed V and J ends, which lost 0 bases and 7 bases, there was a span of 13 bases. The CDR3 covers 14 residues. The CDR3 spells CASSPPAGSREQYF. In DNA form, the CDR3 reads TGTGCCAGCTCACCACCGGCAGGGTCGAGGGAGCAGTACTTC.

The chain couples TRBV5-4 to TRBJ2-6; TRBD2 agrees at 12 bases. The CDR3 runs 18 residues. With 4 bases clipped from V and 0 bases from J, the junction kept 5 bases outside the gene matches. CDR1 is SGHNT and CDR2 is YYREEE in the germline V gene (reference sequence). CDR3 bases: TGTGCCAGCAGCCCCACTAGCGGGGGGAACTCTGGGGCCAACGTCCTGACTTTC. Its protein is CASSPTSGGNSGANVLTF.

The J gene is TRBJ1-1, the V gene TRBV11-2; TRBD1 matches at 8 bases. The V gene end was trimmed by 0 bases and the J gene end by 10 bases; junction bases not matched to a gene: 4. The CDR3 sequence is 13 residues long. In germline, CDR1 is SGHAT, CDR2 FQNNGV. CDR3 in DNA: TGTGCCAGCAGCTTAGATTGGGACAGGTTAGCTTTCTTT. This translates into CASSLDWDRLAFF.

The chain recombines TRBV29-1 with TRBJ2-7; 9 nucleotides line up with TRBD1. Losses at the gene ends were 4 bases for V and 1 base for J; bases not matched to a gene: 2. Germline CDR1 reads SQVTM; CDR2 reads ANQGSEA. The CDR3 runs to 13 residues. As DNA, the CDR3 is TGCAGCGTTGCTGGGACAGGGTCCTACGAGCAGTACTTC. Its protein is CSVAGTGSYEQYF.

The chain has TRBV27 and TRBJ1-2; 8 bases agree with TRBD1. The CDR3 extends over 14 amino acids. The germline V gene encodes CDR1 MNHEY and CDR2 SMNVEV (reference sequence). The ends lost 1 base at V and 6 bases at J; junction bases unmatched: 4. This chain's CDR3 is CASSLWSRGHGYTF. Written as DNA, the CDR3 is TGTGCCAGCAGTTTATGGTCCAGGGGGCATGGCTACACCTTC.

Worth noting for this clone: A junction boundary mismatches the germline segment, possibly from a read error. The chain combines TRBV10-3 with TRBJ1-5; a weak D match, TRBD1 (5 bases). This CDR3 contains 13 residues. In germline, CDR1 is ENHRY, CDR2 SYGVKD. DNA for the CDR3: TGTGCCATCAGTGCCAATGGAGACAGCCCCTCGGATTTT. Translation gives CAISANGDSPSDF.

The rearrangement links TRBV3-1 (or the pseudogene TRBV3-2) to TRBJ2-1, with 9 bases identical to TRBD2. The CDR3 loop spans 15 amino acids. Trimming cost V 4 bases and J 2 bases; bases outside gene matches: 3. Germline V gives CDR1 LGHDT, CDR2 YNNKEL (reference sequence). Written as DNA, the CDR3 is TGTGCCAGCAGCCCCGGCGGGGGGGCCTACAATGAGCAGTTCTTC. Translated: CASSPGGGAYNEQFF.

The chain joins TRBV9 to TRBJ2-7; 8 bases match TRBD1. The CDR3 runs to 12 residues. Germline V gene data show CDR1 as SGDLS and CDR2 as YYNGEE. Trimming cost V 2 bases and J 8 bases; bases outside gene matches: 3. In DNA form, the CDR3 reads TGTGCCAGCAGCGTCGACAGGGGACAGCAGTACTTC. Residues: CASSVDRGQQYF.

V and J are TRBV11-2 and TRBJ1-4; D gene ambiguous. The germline V and J ends were trimmed by 3 bases and 4 bases, with 12 bases remaining between them. Germline CDR1 reads SGHAT; CDR2 reads FQNNGV. This CDR3 region has 15 residues. DNA of the CDR3: TGTGCCAGCAGCTTGGCACAGCTTCGTAATGAAAAACTGTTTTTT. This gives the protein CASSLAQLRNEKLFF.

This chain connects TRBV9 to TRBJ2-3; 8 nucleotides agree with TRBD1. The germline V gene has CDR1 SGDLS and CDR2 YYNGEE. The CDR3 contains 14 residues. J lost 6 bases, V lost 4 bases, and 7 bases had no gene match. The CDR3 reads CASSSRQGFDTQYF. CDR3 DNA: TGTGCCAGCAGCTCGCGACAGGGGTTCGATACGCAGTATTTT.

The genes are TRBV2 and TRBJ1-5; D call uncertain. Looked up from germline, CDR1 is SNHLY and CDR2 is FYNNEI. This CDR3 is 14 amino acids long. The V end was cut by 0 bases, the J end by 4 bases, with 7 bases between. The CDR3 loop reads CASSEAQRNQPQHF. The DNA of the CDR3 is TGTGCCAGCAGTGAAGCGCAGAGGAATCAGCCCCAGCATTTT. Looking up the rest from reference TRBV2 and TRBJ1-5 gives the full variable domain: EPEVTQTPSHQVTQMGQEVILRCVPISNHLYFYWYRQILGQKVEFLVSFYNNEISEKSEIFDDQFSVERPDGSNFTLKIRSTKLEDSAMYFCASSEAQRNQPQHFGDGTRLSIL.

This clone was detected a few times. The DNA of the CDR3 is TGTGCCTGGAGCATGGGGCTACTGAACACTGAAGCTTTCTTT. This translates into CAWSMGLLNTEAFF. The chain combines TRBV30 with TRBJ1-1; tentatively, D is TRBD1 (5 bases). The germline V gene has CDR1 GTSNPN and CDR2 SVGIG (reference sequence). The CDR3 spans 14 residues. V lost 3 bases to trimming and J lost 0 bases, with 11 bases between them.

The chain carries TRBV1 and TRBJ2-5; the tabulated D call, TRBD1, remains unverified against the DNA. TRBV1 is a listed pseudogene. This CDR3 has 14 amino acids. This CDR3 is CTSSATGMEETQYF. The CDR3 DNA sequence: TGCACCAGCAGCGCGACAGGGATGGAGGAGACCCAGTACTTC.

This rearrangement joins TRBV10-3 to TRBJ2-1; TRBD2 matches 9 bases. This CDR3 contains 17 residues. Germline V gene lookup returns CDR1 ENHRY and CDR2 SYGVKD. J lost 9 bases, V lost 6 bases, and 18 bases had no gene match. CDR3 sequence reads: CAIRGRLAGPSNAEQFF. Here the CDR3 DNA reads TGTGCCATCAGGGGGAGGCTAGCGGGGCCGAGTAACGCTGAGCAGTTCTTC.